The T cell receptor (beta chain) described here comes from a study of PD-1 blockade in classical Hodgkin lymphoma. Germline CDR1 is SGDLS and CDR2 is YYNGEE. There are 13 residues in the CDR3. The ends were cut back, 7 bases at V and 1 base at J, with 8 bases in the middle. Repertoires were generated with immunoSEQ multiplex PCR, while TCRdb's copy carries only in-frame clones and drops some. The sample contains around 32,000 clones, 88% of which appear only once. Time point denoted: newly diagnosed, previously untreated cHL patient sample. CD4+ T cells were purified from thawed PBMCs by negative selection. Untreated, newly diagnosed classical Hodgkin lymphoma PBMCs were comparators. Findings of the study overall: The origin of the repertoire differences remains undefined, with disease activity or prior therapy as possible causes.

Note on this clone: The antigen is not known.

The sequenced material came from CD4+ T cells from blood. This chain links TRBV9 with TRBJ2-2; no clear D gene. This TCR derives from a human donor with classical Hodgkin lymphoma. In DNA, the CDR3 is TGTGCCAGCGAAAATCAGAACACCGGGGAGCTGTTTTTT. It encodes CASENQNTGELFF.